The rows below give T cell receptor beta chains drawn from one sample of a study of shared clonotypes between healthy human individuals. Method: immunoSEQ multiplex PCR; TCRdb's copy keeps in-frame clones and lacks some. This sample has about 1 million clones; roughly 75% occur once, and the top ten carry about 1.5%. The sequenced sample was memory CD4+ T cells sorted from blood. Receptors were obtained from a man younger than 35 in good health. Each CDR3 is given with its conserved first and last residue. A D gene is named only where the DNA matches it firmly. Not every row has a clone size; where given, it reads once, few, many or a size class.

abundance	j_gene	d_gene	v_gene	len	CDR3nt	CDR3aa
-	TRBJ2-2	TRBD1	TRBV28	14	TGTGCCAGCAGAGGACAGGGGGCGAACGGGGAGCTGTTTTTT	CASRGQGANGELFF
-	TRBJ1-6	-	TRBV6-6	16	TGTGCCAGCAGTTCACCCCAGGGCGGAGTGGGATCACCCCTCCACTTT	CASSSPQGGVGSPLHF
-	TRBJ2-3	TRBD2	TRBV4-2	17	TGTGCCAGCAGCCAAGCGGGACTAGCGGGGAGCACAGATACGCAGTACTTT	CASSQAGLAGSTDTQYF
few	TRBJ2-3	-	TRBV9	14	TGTGCCAGCAGCGTAGGACCCCTGGGGGATACGCAGTATTTT	CASSVGPLGDTQYF
-	TRBJ2-3	-	TRBV4-2	17	TGTGCCAGCAGCCAACCTCAGACCGGCGGTAGCACAGATACGCAGTATTTT	CASSQPQTGGSTDTQYF
-	TRBJ1-6	-	TRBV6-1	15	TGTGCCAGCAGTGATTTGGCCGGGGGAAATTCACCCCTCCACTTT	CASSDLAGGNSPLHF
-	TRBJ1-2	-	TRBV2	14	TGTGCCAGCAGTGAAGCGGGGCTGCGCTATGGCTACACCTTC	CASSEAGLRYGYTF
-	TRBJ2-3	-	TRBV27	17	TGTGCCAGCAGTAAACTGGCAGGGGGGACGGCAGCAGATACGCAGTATTTT	CASSKLAGGTAADTQYF
-	TRBJ2-4	-	TRBV6-4	22	TGTGCCAGCAGTGCCTCCGGGGGATACCCGCACACTCTTGGGGGAGCCAAAAACATTCAGTACTTC	CASSASGGYPHTLGGAKNIQYF
-	TRBJ2-7	-	TRBV9	15	TGTGCCAGCACCCTAGGGCAGGGATCCGGCTACGAGCAGTACTTC	CASTLGQGSGYEQYF
-	TRBJ2-1	-	TRBV25-1	15	TGTGCCAGCAGTGTCACCGGGACATGGACCAATGAGCAGTTCTTC	CASSVTGTWTNEQFF
-	TRBJ1-5	-	TRBV30	15	TGTGCCTGGAGCCGAGGGGCGGGGGCCAATCAGCCCCAGCATTTT	CAWSRGAGANQPQHF
-	TRBJ2-7	-	TRBV7-2	12	TGTGCCAGCAGCCCGAGTGTCTACGAGCAGTACTTC	CASSPSVYEQYF
-	TRBJ2-3	-	TRBV19	13	TGTGCCAGTAGTAACGGGTTGCCAGATACGCAGTATTTT	CASSNGLPDTQYF
-	TRBJ1-2	-	TRBV2	15	TGTGCCAGCAGCCTTCCGGCCCAGGGTAGCTATGGCTACACCTTC	CASSLPAQGSYGYTF
once	TRBJ2-1	TRBD2	TRBV30	14	TGTGCCTGGAGTGGTAGCGGGAGGGCCAATGAGCAGTTCTTC	CAWSGSGRANEQFF
-	TRBJ1-3	-	TRBV18	15	TGTGCCAGCTCACCACCGGGGGCCACTGGAAACACCATATATTTT	CASSPPGATGNTIYF
-	TRBJ2-2	TRBD2	TRBV7-2	16	TGTGCCAGCAGCCCGAGGAGGGGCGGGAGATCCGGGGAGCTGTTTTTT	CASSPRRGGRSGELFF
-	TRBJ2-1	TRBD1	TRBV5-4	15	TGTGCCAGCAGCTATCCGGGACAGGTGTACAATGAGCAGTTCTTC	CASSYPGQVYNEQFF
-	TRBJ2-5	TRBD2	TRBV19	15	TGTGCCAGTAGTACACTAGCGGGGGGGCTCGAGACCCAGTACTTC	CASSTLAGGLETQYF
-	TRBJ2-2	-	TRBV19	16	TGTGCCAGTAGTATAATCGGTAATCTCTACACCGGGGAGCTGTTTTTT	CASSIIGNLYTGELFF
once	TRBJ1-1	-	TRBV28	15	TGTGCCAGCAGTTTCGGTGAGGGGAAGAAAACTGAAGCTTTCTTT	CASSFGEGKKTEAFF
-	TRBJ2-2	-	TRBV6-1	15	TGTGTCATACTACCGGACAGTGCGAACACCGGGGAGCTGTTTTTT	CVILPDSANTGELFF
-	TRBJ2-7	TRBD2	TRBV7-2	15	TGTGCCAGCAGCGAACGAAGCGGGACGGCCTACGAGCAGTACTTC	CASSERSGTAYEQYF
once	TRBJ2-7	-	TRBV18	14	TGTGCCAGCTCACCCGCACTAGGGCACTACGAGCAGTACTTC	CASSPALGHYEQYF
-	TRBJ2-5	TRBD1	TRBV5-4	16	TGTGCCAGCAGCCGCGTTGGACAGGGGGCGGGTGAGACCCAGTACTTC	CASSRVGQGAGETQYF
-	TRBJ2-1	-	TRBV10-3	14	TGTGCCATCAGTGAGTCTGCTAATTACAATGAGCAGTTCTTC	CAISESANYNEQFF
-	TRBJ2-2	-	TRBV9	14	TGTGCCAGCAGCGTAGAAACTAGGGCCGGGGAGCTGTTTTTT	CASSVETRAGELFF
once	TRBJ1-2	-	TRBV5-1	13	TGCGCCAGCAGCTATGTGGGAGACTATGGCTACACCTTC	CASSYVGDYGYTF
-	TRBJ2-5	TRBD1	TRBV11-3	16	TGTGCCAGCAGCTCGAACAGGGGGGAAAGCGATGAGACCCAGTACTTC	CASSSNRGESDETQYF
-	TRBJ2-2	TRBD2	TRBV7-8	20	TGTGCCAGCAGAACGACCGGGACTAGCGGGAGAAGTGCGAACACCGGGGAGCTGTTTTTT	CASRTTGTSGRSANTGELFF
once	TRBJ2-2	-	TRBV7-2	16	TGTGCCAGCAGCTTAGGCCCAGGGGACCTCACCGGGGAGCTGTTTTTT	CASSLGPGDLTGELFF
-	TRBJ1-5	-	TRBV19	14	TGTGCCAGTAGTCCCACGAGTCCGGATCAGCCCCAGCATTTT	CASSPTSPDQPQHF
-	TRBJ2-3	-	TRBV9	14	TGTGCCAGCAGCCCATCATCGGGGGCAGATACGCAGTATTTT	CASSPSSGADTQYF
few	TRBJ1-2	TRBD1	TRBV19	14	TGTGCCAGCCTAAGACAGGGTGCTAACTATGGCTACACCTTC	CASLRQGANYGYTF
-	TRBJ2-1	-	TRBV18	15	TGTGCCAGCTCACCCTACTGGGGCGAGTACAATGAGCAGTTCTTC	CASSPYWGEYNEQFF
-	TRBJ2-3	-	TRBV11-3	13	TGTGCCAGCAGCAAGACTGGGACAGATACGCAGTATTTT	CASSKTGTDTQYF
few	TRBJ1-6	-	TRBV19	12	TGTGCCAGTAGTATCCCGCCGGCACCCCTCCACTTT	CASSIPPAPLHF
-	TRBJ2-3	-	TRBV15	13	TGTGCCACCAGCAGAGATAGGGGAGACACGCAGTATTTT	CATSRDRGDTQYF
once	TRBJ2-7	-	TRBV2	13	TGTGCCAGCAGTGTATCGCTCTCCTACGAGCAGTACTTC	CASSVSLSYEQYF
-	TRBJ1-1	-	TRBV4-3	14	TGCGCCAGCAGCCAAGGTGGGACGGCGGGTGAAGCTTTCTTT	CASSQGGTAGEAFF
-	TRBJ1-1	-	TRBV28	15	TGTGCCAGCAGTTCCCTTTTTGGAACAAACACTGAAGCTTTCTTT	CASSSLFGTNTEAFF
-	TRBJ1-6	-	TRBV28	16	TGTGCCAGCAGTTCTGCCTTGAGGGGGGCAAATTCACCCCTCCACTTT	CASSSALRGANSPLHF
-	TRBJ1-5	-	TRBV11-1	13	TGTGCCAGCAGCTTAAATTCCGGGCAGCCCCAGCATTTT	CASSLNSGQPQHF
-	TRBJ1-1	-	TRBV29-1	14	TGCAGCGTCGTGGGGGGAGGAGTGAACACTGAAGCTTTCTTT	CSVVGGGVNTEAFF
-	TRBJ2-7	-	TRBV5-6	13	TGTGCCAGCAGACGGACAGCTTCCTACGAGCAGTACTTC	CASRRTASYEQYF
-	TRBJ2-7	TRBD1	TRBV6-1	15	TGTGCCAGCAGTGATCGACAGGGTAGGTCCTACGAGCAGTACTTC	CASSDRQGRSYEQYF
many	TRBJ2-1	-	TRBV4-3	15	TGCGCCAGCAGCCAAGAGTGGGATACTAGGAATGAGCAGTTCTTC	CASSQEWDTRNEQFF
-	TRBJ2-7	-	TRBV27	15	TGTGCCAGCGGAAGCGACAGGAACCCCCCCTACGAGCAGTACTTC	CASGSDRNPPYEQYF
-	TRBJ2-1	-	TRBV19	12	TGTGCCAGTAGTGAGTCTTACAATGAGCAGTTCTTC	CASSESYNEQFF
-	TRBJ1-1	-	TRBV6-6	13	TGTGCCAGCAGTTATTCGATCAGGGGTGAAGCTTTCTTT	CASSYSIRGEAFF
few	TRBJ2-1	TRBD2	TRBV9	16	TGTGCCAGCAGCGTGGGGGGACTAGCGGGTACGAATGAGCAGTTCTTC	CASSVGGLAGTNEQFF
-	TRBJ1-2	TRBD1	TRBV11-2	16	TGTGCCAGCAGCATACAACCCGGGACAGGGACGTATGGCTACACCTTC	CASSIQPGTGTYGYTF
few	TRBJ1-5	-	TRBV6-1	15	TGTGCCAGCAGCCAACAGGAGGAGCTCAATCAGCCCCAGCATTTT	CASSQQEELNQPQHF